Listed below are T cell receptor beta chains from one sample, sequenced in a study of tumor-infiltrating lymphocytes in primary liver carcinoma. MiXCR was run by TCRdb on the multiplex PCR reads, yielding one entry per CDR3 protein. The repertoire holds 250,000 to 400,000 distinct CDR3 sequences, with 55% to 65% as singletons. Sample: peripheral blood. The receptors originated from a man aged 40-50 years with primary liver carcinoma and hepatitis B virus infection. CDR3s include the opening cysteine and the closing phenylalanine or tryptophan. Fields, in order: V gene, clone size, J gene, D gene, CDR3 DNA, CDR3 protein. The D gene is left open where the match is weak. Not every row has a clone size; where given, it reads once, few, many or a size class.

v_call: TRBV5-4
clone_size: .
j_call: TRBJ2-7
d_call: TRBD1
cdr3_nt: TGTGCCAGCAGCCTCGCGGACAGGTATCCCTACGAGCAGTACTTC
cdr3_aa: CASSLADRYPYEQYF

v_call: TRBV30
clone_size: .
j_call: TRBJ1-6
d_call: .
cdr3_nt: TGTGCCTGGAGTAAGGGGAGCAATTCACCCCTCCACTTT
cdr3_aa: CAWSKGSNSPLHF

v_call: TRBV5-1
clone_size: few
j_call: TRBJ2-3
d_call: TRBD1
cdr3_nt: TGCGCCAGCAGTTTGGAGGGGACAGGGGAAAGAGCCACAGATACGCAGTATTTT
cdr3_aa: CASSLEGTGERATDTQYF

v_call: TRBV28
clone_size: .
j_call: TRBJ1-1
d_call: .
cdr3_nt: TGTGCCAGCAGGGGGGATTCGGCCACTGAAGCTTTCTTT
cdr3_aa: CASRGDSATEAFF

v_call: TRBV20-1
clone_size: .
j_call: TRBJ2-3
d_call: TRBD1
cdr3_nt: TGCAGTGCGGAAGACAGGGCCCCCACAGATACGCAGTATTTT
cdr3_aa: CSAEDRAPTDTQYF

v_call: TRBV7-8
clone_size: .
j_call: TRBJ2-3
d_call: .
cdr3_nt: TGTGCCAGCAGCTTAGTTTTCGCAGATACGCAGTATTTT
cdr3_aa: CASSLVFADTQYF

v_call: TRBV24-1
clone_size: .
j_call: TRBJ2-5
d_call: .
cdr3_nt: TGTGCCACCAGTGTTTTGGAGTTCGCAGGCGAAGAGACCCAGTACTTC
cdr3_aa: CATSVLEFAGEETQYF

v_call: TRBV5-5
clone_size: .
j_call: TRBJ1-2
d_call: .
cdr3_nt: TGTACCAGCAACTTGGCTCCAGGGGCCGCTTATGGCTACACCTTC
cdr3_aa: CTSNLAPGAAYGYTF

v_call: TRBV7-9
clone_size: few
j_call: TRBJ2-3
d_call: TRBD2
cdr3_nt: TGTGCCAGCATCGAGACCCAGCGGGAATCAGATACGCAGTATTTT
cdr3_aa: CASIETQRESDTQYF

v_call: TRBV29-1
clone_size: .
j_call: TRBJ2-7
d_call: .
cdr3_nt: TGCAACGTTGGGGGATACCCCTACGAGCAGTACTTC
cdr3_aa: CNVGGYPYEQYF

v_call: TRBV5-4
clone_size: .
j_call: TRBJ1-4
d_call: TRBD1
cdr3_nt: TGTGCCAGCAGCTCCCAGACAGGGGAGAGTGAAAAACTGTTTTTT
cdr3_aa: CASSSQTGESEKLFF

v_call: TRBV5-1
clone_size: .
j_call: TRBJ2-3
d_call: .
cdr3_nt: TGCGCCAGCAGCCGGGGACCTCCGGTCGGGGCAGATACGCAGTATTTT
cdr3_aa: CASSRGPPVGADTQYF

v_call: TRBV5-1
clone_size: .
j_call: TRBJ1-5
d_call: .
cdr3_nt: TGCGCCAGCAGCCCAGGGGCGATTAGCAATCAGCCCCAGCATTTT
cdr3_aa: CASSPGAISNQPQHF

v_call: TRBV5-1
clone_size: few
j_call: TRBJ1-5
d_call: .
cdr3_nt: TGCGCCAGCAGCCCGGACAGTAGCAATCAGCCCCAGCATTTT
cdr3_aa: CASSPDSSNQPQHF

v_call: TRBV30
clone_size: .
j_call: TRBJ2-6
d_call: .
cdr3_nt: TGTGCCTGGGGGACCAACGTCCTGACTTTC
cdr3_aa: CAWGTNVLTF

v_call: TRBV6-5
clone_size: many
j_call: TRBJ2-3
d_call: .
cdr3_nt: TGTGCCAGCAGGAACGCGGGTGCGGGACGGTACACAGATACGCAGTATTTT
cdr3_aa: CASRNAGAGRYTDTQYF

v_call: TRBV29-1
clone_size: many
j_call: TRBJ2-1
d_call: .
cdr3_nt: TGCAGCGTTGGTCTGGGCGGCCCGGGCGATGAGCAGTTCTTC
cdr3_aa: CSVGLGGPGDEQFF

v_call: TRBV4-3
clone_size: many
j_call: TRBJ2-6
d_call: TRBD1
cdr3_nt: TGCGCCAGCAGCCAAAATCTTGGGACAGGGACCTCTGGGGCCAACGTCCTGACTTTC
cdr3_aa: CASSQNLGTGTSGANVLTF

v_call: TRBV11-1
clone_size: .
j_call: TRBJ1-1
d_call: .
cdr3_nt: TGTGCCAGCAGCCATGTTAGTGTAAGAGCTTCCTTT
cdr3_aa: CASSHVSVRASF

v_call: TRBV30
clone_size: few
j_call: TRBJ2-2
d_call: TRBD1
cdr3_nt: TGTGCCTGGACTGACAGGGGGAACACCGGGGAGCTGTTTTTT
cdr3_aa: CAWTDRGNTGELFF

v_call: TRBV12-3/TRBV12-4
clone_size: .
j_call: TRBJ2-3
d_call: .
cdr3_nt: TGTGCCAGCAGTTTGTACTCCCCAAACACAGATACGCAGTATTTT
cdr3_aa: CASSLYSPNTDTQYF

v_call: TRBV29-1
clone_size: .
j_call: TRBJ1-1
d_call: .
cdr3_nt: TGCTGCGTTGAAGATTGGTGGGCCAGTTTTAACACTGAAGTTTTCTTT
cdr3_aa: CCVEDWWASFNTEVFF

v_call: TRBV12-3/TRBV12-4
clone_size: many
j_call: TRBJ2-5
d_call: .
cdr3_nt: TGTGCCAGCATGGCGAAGAACCAAGAGACCCAGTACTTC
cdr3_aa: CASMAKNQETQYF

v_call: TRBV30
clone_size: .
j_call: TRBJ2-1
d_call: .
cdr3_nt: TGTGCCTGGAGGGTTCGGGACTGGAACTACAATGAGCAGTTCTTC
cdr3_aa: CAWRVRDWNYNEQFF

v_call: TRBV6-6
clone_size: few
j_call: TRBJ2-3
d_call: .
cdr3_nt: TGTGCCAGCAGACCGGGGACTTTTACGCAGTATTTT
cdr3_aa: CASRPGTFTQYF

v_call: TRBV2
clone_size: once
j_call: TRBJ2-1
d_call: .
cdr3_nt: TGTGCCAGCAACCTTCCGGCAGGGCTAAGATACAATGAGCAGTTCTTC
cdr3_aa: CASNLPAGLRYNEQFF

v_call: TRBV5-6
clone_size: .
j_call: TRBJ2-1
d_call: .
cdr3_nt: TGTGCCAGCAGCTTAGTCAGACAGGTTGACAATGAGCAGTTCTTC
cdr3_aa: CASSLVRQVDNEQFF

v_call: TRBV12-1
clone_size: .
j_call: TRBJ2-1
d_call: .
cdr3_nt: TGTGCCAGCAGCGACCGTTGTTGGGAAATATGGCACAATGAGCGGTTCTTC
cdr3_aa: CASSDRCWEIWHNERFF

v_call: TRBV20-1
clone_size: .
j_call: TRBJ2-7
d_call: .
cdr3_nt: TGCAGTGTTCCGGAGTCCTGCGAGCAGTACTTC
cdr3_aa: CSVPESCEQYF

v_call: TRBV5-1
clone_size: .
j_call: TRBJ1-2
d_call: .
cdr3_nt: TGCGCCAGCAGCTTGGCCCGGGGACTAAACTATGGCTACACCTTC
cdr3_aa: CASSLARGLNYGYTF